This T cell receptor beta chain was found in a study of human T cells and chemical hapten exposure. About the research overall: Small discrepancies in pooled library volume mainly accounted for the varying TCR yields per sample.

This clonotype was observed many times. Time point reported: healthy volunteer bleed at 6 weeks. Unfractionated whole blood yielded total RNA. V was pared by 4 bases and J by 5 bases, with 4 bases of the junction left unmatched. Germline lookup yields CDR1 SGHTA and CDR2 FQGNSA. The CDR3 spans 15 residues. Authors' data handling: Approximately 100,000 TCRs per sample was the median, with a range of roughly 23,224 to 750,000. TCRdb reanalysed the RACE reads using MiXCR and keeps one entry per CDR3 protein. The V and J calls come from TCRdb's annotation, not from the publication. The sample has 65,000 or so distinct CDR3 sequences; around 6.3% are singletons.

The sequence derives from a female donor in good health. Some clones in this sample may be carry-over from other donors' samples. What was sequenced was whole blood. The chain is built from TRBV7-2 and TRBJ2-3; TRBD2 aligns across 12 bases. CDR3 nucleotide sequence: TGTGCCAGCAGCTCTAGCGGGAGGGCGGGAGATACGCAGTATTTT. Amino acids: CASSSSGRAGDTQYF.